This is a list of T cell receptor beta chains from one sample in a study of blood T cell repertoires in COVID-19. Method: immunoSEQ multiplex PCR; TCRdb's copy keeps in-frame clones and lacks some. The sample shows roughly 250,000 clones, around 90% of them seen only once. Input material: PBMCs or T cells enriched from blood (not recorded which). These receptors all come from a woman between 45 and 60 years old who had recovered from COVID-19. CDR3s include the opening cysteine and the closing phenylalanine or tryptophan.

TRBV18	TRBJ2-2	CASSPYGGATNTGELFF
TRBV28	TRBJ2-1	CASSWPPGLGQFF
TRBV5-5	TRBJ2-2	CASSLVVTGNTGELFF
TRBV4-1	TRBJ1-5	CASSQDESGGLVSNQPQHF
TRBV7-8	TRBJ1-2	CASSLTQGRVGGYTF
TRBV9	TRBJ2-5	CASSVGTSGRVMGETQYF
TRBV7-3	TRBJ2-3	CASSLAGGADTQYF
TRBV7-9	TRBJ2-2	CASSLKSFGELFF
TRBV24-1	TRBJ1-1	CATRGDSEAFF
TRBV10-2	TRBJ2-1	CASRRYYNEQFF
TRBV7-9	TRBJ2-3	CASSSVSDTQYF
TRBV6-5	TRBJ1-2	CASSYGRDNYGYTF
TRBV15	TRBJ1-6	CATSSRLSGSPLHF
TRBV9	TRBJ2-3	CASSVHDKLSTDTQYF
TRBV4-1	TRBJ1-5	CASSPGTGNQPQHF
TRBV3-1/TRBV3-2	TRBJ2-1	CASSHELAGGNNEQFF
TRBV29-1	TRBJ1-1	CSGASFRENTEAFF
TRBV5-4	TRBJ1-3	CASSRTSSGNTIYF
TRBV6-5	TRBJ1-1	CASSYVTATEAFF
TRBV19	TRBJ2-3	CASRVPSTDTQYF
TRBV13	TRBJ2-7	CASSLVGLGREQYF
TRBV3-1/TRBV3-2	TRBJ2-6	CASSGPGGANVLTF
TRBV7-9	TRBJ1-1	CASSKRDSNTEAFF
TRBV6-1	TRBJ2-2	CASSEALTGDVSGELFF
TRBV5-4	TRBJ1-2	CASSFVTGGGGYTF
TRBV6-5	TRBJ2-7	CASSRSSVPGYEQYF
TRBV7-8	TRBJ1-5	CASSSRGGSQPQHF
TRBV28	TRBJ2-7	CASRAPTGWAYEQYF
TRBV7-2	TRBJ2-3	CASSASGKDTQYF
TRBV11-2	TRBJ1-6	CASSLDLSGGRSYNSPLHF
TRBV6-5	TRBJ2-1	CASRQEGLAGVDQFF
TRBV4-1	TRBJ2-3	CASSYRPGPTDTQYF
TRBV19	TRBJ1-2	CASSPHGTDGYTF
TRBV27	TRBJ2-7	CASSVGNSDEQYF
TRBV19	TRBJ1-1	CASSQGMNTEAFF
TRBV12-2	TRBJ2-1	CASRTGLAGEGEQFF
TRBV18	TRBJ2-3	CASSPGLATDTQYF
TRBV7-2	TRBJ1-2	CASTEAVDYGYTF
TRBV7-9	TRBJ2-3	CASEIGGQGINTQYF
TRBV28	TRBJ2-5	CASRSGTGVVQETQYF
TRBV3-1/TRBV3-2	TRBJ1-1	CASSRGWYRTEAFF
TRBV5-1	TRBJ2-5	CASSSQGFGQETQYF
TRBV10-3	TRBJ1-5	CAISEQGAGQPQHF
TRBV7-9	TRBJ1-1	CASSPRGSNTEAFF
TRBV4-3	TRBJ2-2	CASSQARGTGELFF
TRBV9	TRBJ1-1	CASSEGTDDEAFF
TRBV10-3	TRBJ2-1	CATRGNLANEQFF
TRBV7-9	TRBJ2-2	CASSPFGGSGTGELFF
TRBV7-2	TRBJ2-3	CASRKNWAGEGDTQYF
TRBV4-1	TRBJ2-2	CASSQRTTHTGELFF
TRBV5-1	TRBJ2-3	CASSSGTSTDTQYF
TRBV27	TRBJ2-2	CASSPTRIQTGLFF
TRBV7-8	TRBJ2-1	CASSLAGLAHEQFF
TRBV2	TRBJ2-1	CASSRNDRRYNEQFF